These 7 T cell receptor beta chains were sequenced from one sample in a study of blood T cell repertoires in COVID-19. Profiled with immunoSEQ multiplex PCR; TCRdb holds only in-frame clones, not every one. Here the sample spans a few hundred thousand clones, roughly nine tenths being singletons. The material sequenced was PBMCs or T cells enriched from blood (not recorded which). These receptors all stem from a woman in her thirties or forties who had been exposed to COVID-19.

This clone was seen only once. CDR3 sequence reads: CASSSGQGVIKETQYF. CDR3 DNA sequence: TGTGCCAGCAGCTCGGGACAGGGGGTGATTAAAGAGACCCAGTACTTC. The chain combines TRBV7-6 with TRBJ2-5, with 11 positions matching TRBD1. In germline, CDR1 is SGHVS, CDR2 FNYEAQ. The CDR3 is made up of 16 amino acids. V lost 4 bases to trimming and J lost 3 bases; unmatched junction nucleotides: 7.

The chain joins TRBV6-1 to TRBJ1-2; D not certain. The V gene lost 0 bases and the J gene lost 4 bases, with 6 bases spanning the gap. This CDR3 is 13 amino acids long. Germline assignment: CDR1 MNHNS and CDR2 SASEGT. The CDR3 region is CASSEAGSYGYTF. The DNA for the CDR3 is TGTGCCAGCAGTGAAGCGGGCAGCTATGGCTACACCTTC.

The CDR3 bases are TGTGCCAGGAACTCCCAGGTAGCGGCGAACACCGGGGAGCTGTTTTTT. Translating gives CARNSQVAANTGELFF. The chain recombines TRBV21-1 with TRBJ2-2; TRBD2 reflects the table's D call only, with no check against the DNA. TRBV21-1 is a documented pseudogene. The CDR3 sequence is 16 residues long.

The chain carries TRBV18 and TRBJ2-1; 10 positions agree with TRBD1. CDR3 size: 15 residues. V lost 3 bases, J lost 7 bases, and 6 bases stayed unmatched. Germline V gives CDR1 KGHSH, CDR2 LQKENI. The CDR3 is CASSPGGTGANEQFF. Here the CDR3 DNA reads TGTGCCAGCTCACCCGGGGGGACAGGGGCGAATGAGCAGTTCTTC.

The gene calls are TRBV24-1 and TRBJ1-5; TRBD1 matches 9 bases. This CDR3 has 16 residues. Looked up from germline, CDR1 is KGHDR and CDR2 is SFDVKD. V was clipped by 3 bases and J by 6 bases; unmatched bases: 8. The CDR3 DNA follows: TGTGCCACCAGTGATCCGGACAGGGGTTTGGGTCAGCCCCAGCATTTT. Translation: CATSDPDRGLGQPQHF.

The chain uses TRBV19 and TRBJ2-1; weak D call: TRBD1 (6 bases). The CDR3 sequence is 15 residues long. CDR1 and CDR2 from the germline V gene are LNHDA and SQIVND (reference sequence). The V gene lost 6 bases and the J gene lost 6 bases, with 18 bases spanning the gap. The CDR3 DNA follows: TGTGCCAGTAGGACCCCTACAGGGTTGGGCAATGAGCAGTTCTTC. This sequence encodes CASRTPTGLGNEQFF.

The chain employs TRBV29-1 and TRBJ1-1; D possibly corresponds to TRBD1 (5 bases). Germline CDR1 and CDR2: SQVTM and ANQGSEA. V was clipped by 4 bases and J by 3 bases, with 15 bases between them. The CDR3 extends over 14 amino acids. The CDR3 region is CSVGAGSLDTEAFF. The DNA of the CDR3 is TGCAGCGTTGGTGCAGGGTCGTTGGACACTGAAGCTTTCTTT.